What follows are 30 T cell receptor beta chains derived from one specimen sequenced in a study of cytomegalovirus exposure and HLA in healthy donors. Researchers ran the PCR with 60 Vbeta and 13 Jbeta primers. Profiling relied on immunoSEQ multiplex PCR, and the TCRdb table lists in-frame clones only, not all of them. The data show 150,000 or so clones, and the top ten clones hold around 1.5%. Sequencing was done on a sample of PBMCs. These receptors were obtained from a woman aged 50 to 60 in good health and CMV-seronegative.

The CDR3 sequence is CASSYGDEQFF. The CDR3 DNA is TGTGCCAGCAGTTACGGAGATGAGCAGTTCTTC. This chain connects TRBV6-6 to TRBJ2-1; no firm D call. V lost 2 bases and J lost 8, with 4 bases in between. The germline CDR1 and CDR2 sequences are MNHNY and SVGAGI (reference sequence). The length of the CDR3 is 11 residues.

The CDR3 DNA reads as TGTGCCAGCTCACCAGAGGTCACAGGCGAAAAACTGTTTTTT. This gives the protein CASSPEVTGEKLFF. The genes are TRBV18 and TRBJ1-4; a weak D match, TRBD1 (5 bases). The CDR3 extends over 14 amino acids. Germline CDR1 reads KGHSH; CDR2 reads LQKENI. Trimming took off 2 bases at V and 8 bases at J, with 12 bases between the two ends.

The DNA of the CDR3 is TGTGCCAGCAGCCAGGCTAGCGGGAGAGAACAAGAGACCCAGTACTTC. This codes for CASSQASGREQETQYF. The chain joins TRBV4-2 to TRBJ2-5; 10 nucleotides line up with TRBD2. This CDR3 comprises 16 residues. The V segment lost 3 bases and the J segment 2 bases; nucleotides outside the gene matches: 6. Germline V gene data show CDR1 as LGHNA and CDR2 as YNFKEQ.

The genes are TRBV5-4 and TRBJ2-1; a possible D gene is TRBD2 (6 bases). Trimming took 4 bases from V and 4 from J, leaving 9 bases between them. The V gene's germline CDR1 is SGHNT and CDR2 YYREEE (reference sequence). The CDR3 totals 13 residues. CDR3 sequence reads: CASSPDYYNEQFF. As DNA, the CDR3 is TGTGCCAGCAGCCCGGACTATTACAATGAGCAGTTCTTC.

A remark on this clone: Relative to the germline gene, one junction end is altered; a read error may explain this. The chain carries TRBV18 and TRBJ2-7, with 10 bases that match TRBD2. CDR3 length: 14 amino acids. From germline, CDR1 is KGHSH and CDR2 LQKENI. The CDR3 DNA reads TGTGCCAGCGCACCGGGACTAGCGAGCTACGAGCAGTACTTC. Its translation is CASAPGLASYEQYF. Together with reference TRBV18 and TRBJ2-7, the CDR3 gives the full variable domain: NAGVMQNPRHLVRRRGQEARLRCSPMKGHSHVYWYRQLPEEGLKFMVYLQKENIIDESGMPKERFSAEFPKEGPSILRIQQVVRGDSAAYFCASAPGLASYEQYFGPGTRLTVT.

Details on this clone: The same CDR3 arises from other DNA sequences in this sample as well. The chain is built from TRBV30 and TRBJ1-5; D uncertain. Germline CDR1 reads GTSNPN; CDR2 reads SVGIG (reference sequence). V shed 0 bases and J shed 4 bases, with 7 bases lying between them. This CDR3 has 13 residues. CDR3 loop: CAWSVRENQPQHF. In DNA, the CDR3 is TGTGCCTGGAGTGTGAGGGAAAATCAGCCCCAGCATTTT.

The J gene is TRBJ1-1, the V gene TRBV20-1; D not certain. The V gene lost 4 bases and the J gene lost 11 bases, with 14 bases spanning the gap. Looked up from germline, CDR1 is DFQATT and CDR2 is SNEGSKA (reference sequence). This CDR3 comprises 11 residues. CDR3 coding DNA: TGCAGTGCTATCCCTGACGCCAGGGCTTTCTTT. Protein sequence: CSAIPDARAFF.

This CDR3 reads CATSRGRRNSYEQYF. DNA of the CDR3: TGTGCCACCAGCAGAGGCCGGAGGAACTCCTACGAGCAGTACTTC. The V gene is TRBV15, the J gene TRBJ2-7; a possible D gene is TRBD2 (5 bases). V was cut by 1 base and J by 0 bases, with 10 bases left in between. Germline loops: CDR1 LNHNV, CDR2 YYDKDF (reference sequence). CDR3 length: 15 amino acids.

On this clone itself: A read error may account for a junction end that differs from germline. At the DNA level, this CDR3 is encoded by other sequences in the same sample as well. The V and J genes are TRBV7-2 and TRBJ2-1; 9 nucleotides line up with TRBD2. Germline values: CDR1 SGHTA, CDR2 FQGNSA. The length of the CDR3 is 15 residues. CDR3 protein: CASSSTSGGYNEQFF. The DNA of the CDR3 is TGCGCCAGCAGCTCGACTAGCGGAGGGTACAATGAGCAGTTCTTC. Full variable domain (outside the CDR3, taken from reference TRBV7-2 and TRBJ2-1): GAGVSQSPSNKVTEKGKDVELRCDPISGHTALYWYRQSLGQGLEFLIYFQGNSAPDKSGLPSDRFSAERTGGSVSTLTIQRTQQEDSAVYLCASSSTSGGYNEQFFGPGTRLTVL.

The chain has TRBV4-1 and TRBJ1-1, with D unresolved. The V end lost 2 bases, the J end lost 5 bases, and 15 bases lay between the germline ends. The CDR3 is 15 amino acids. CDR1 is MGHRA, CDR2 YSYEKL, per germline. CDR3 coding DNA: TGCGCCAGCAGCCAAACAACCGGGAGTGGGACTGAAGCTTTCTTT. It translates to CASSQTTGSGTEAFF.

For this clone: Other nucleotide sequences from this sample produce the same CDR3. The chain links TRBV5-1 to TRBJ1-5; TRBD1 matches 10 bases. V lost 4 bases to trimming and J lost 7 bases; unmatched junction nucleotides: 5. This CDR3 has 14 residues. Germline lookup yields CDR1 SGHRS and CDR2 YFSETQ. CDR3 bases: TGCGCCAGCAGCCCCGGACAGGGGGGCCAGCCCCAGCATTTT. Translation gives CASSPGQGGQPQHF.

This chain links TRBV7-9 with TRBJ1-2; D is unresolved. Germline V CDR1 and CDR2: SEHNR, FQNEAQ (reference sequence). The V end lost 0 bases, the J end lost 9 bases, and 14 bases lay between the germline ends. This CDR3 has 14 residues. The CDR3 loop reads CASSLAPSEQSYTF. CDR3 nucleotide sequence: TGTGCCAGCAGCTTAGCGCCGTCGGAGCAGAGCTACACCTTC.

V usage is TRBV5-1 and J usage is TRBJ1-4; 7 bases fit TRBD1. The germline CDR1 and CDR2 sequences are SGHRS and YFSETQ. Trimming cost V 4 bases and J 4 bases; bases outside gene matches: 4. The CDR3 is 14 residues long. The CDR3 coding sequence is TGCGCCAGCAGCCTGGGACAGCTTAATGAAAAACTGTTTTTT. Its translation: CASSLGQLNEKLFF.

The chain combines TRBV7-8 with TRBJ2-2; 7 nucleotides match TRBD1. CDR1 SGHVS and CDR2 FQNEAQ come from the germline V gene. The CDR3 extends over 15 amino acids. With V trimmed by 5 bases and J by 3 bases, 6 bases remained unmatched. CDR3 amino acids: CASSPGTVDTGELFF. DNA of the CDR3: TGTGCCAGCAGCCCCGGGACAGTGGACACCGGGGAGCTGTTTTTT.

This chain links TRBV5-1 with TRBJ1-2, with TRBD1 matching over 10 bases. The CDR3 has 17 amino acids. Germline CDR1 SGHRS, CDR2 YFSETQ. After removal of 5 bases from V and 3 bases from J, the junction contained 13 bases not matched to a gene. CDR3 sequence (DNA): TGCGCCAGCAGGTCGGGGGGGACAGGGGTTTTTGACTATGGCTACACCTTC. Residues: CASRSGGTGVFDYGYTF.

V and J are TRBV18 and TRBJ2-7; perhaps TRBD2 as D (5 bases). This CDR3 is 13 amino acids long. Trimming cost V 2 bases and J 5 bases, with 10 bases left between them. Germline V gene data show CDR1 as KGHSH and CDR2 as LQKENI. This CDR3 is CASSPRTVNEQYF. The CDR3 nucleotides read TGTGCCAGCTCACCAAGGACTGTGAACGAGCAGTACTTC.

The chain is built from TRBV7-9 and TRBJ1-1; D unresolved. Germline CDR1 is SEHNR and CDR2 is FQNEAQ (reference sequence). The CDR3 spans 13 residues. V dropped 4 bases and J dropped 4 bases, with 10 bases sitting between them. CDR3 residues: CASSYSVGTEAFF. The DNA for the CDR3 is TGTGCCAGCAGCTATTCGGTCGGCACTGAAGCTTTCTTT. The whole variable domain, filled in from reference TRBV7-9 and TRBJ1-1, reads DTGVSQNPRHKITKRGQNVTFRCDPISEHNRLYWYRQTLGQGPEFLTYFQNEAQLEKSRLLSDRFSAERPKGSFSTLEIQRTEQGDSAMYLCASSYSVGTEAFFGQGTRLTVV.

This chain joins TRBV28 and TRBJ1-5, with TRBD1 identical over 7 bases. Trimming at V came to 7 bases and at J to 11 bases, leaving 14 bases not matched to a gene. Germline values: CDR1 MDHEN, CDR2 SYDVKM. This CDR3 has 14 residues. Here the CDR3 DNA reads TGTGCCAGCACCTTAACAGGGGCCCCCCGAGCCCAGCATTTT. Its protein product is CASTLTGAPRAQHF.

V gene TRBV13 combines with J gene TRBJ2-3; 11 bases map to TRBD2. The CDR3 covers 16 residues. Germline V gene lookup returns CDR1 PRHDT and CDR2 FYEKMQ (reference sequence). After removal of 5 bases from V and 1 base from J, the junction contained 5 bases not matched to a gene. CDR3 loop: CASSATSGVRTDTQYF. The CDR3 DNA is TGTGCCAGCAGCGCGACTAGCGGGGTTCGCACAGATACGCAGTATTTT.

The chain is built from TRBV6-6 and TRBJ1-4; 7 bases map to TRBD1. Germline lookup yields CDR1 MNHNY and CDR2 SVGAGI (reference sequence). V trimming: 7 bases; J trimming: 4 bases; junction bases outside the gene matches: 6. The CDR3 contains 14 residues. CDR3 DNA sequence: TGTGCCAGCAAGACGGGACAGCTTAATGAAAAACTGTTTTTT. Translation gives CASKTGQLNEKLFF.

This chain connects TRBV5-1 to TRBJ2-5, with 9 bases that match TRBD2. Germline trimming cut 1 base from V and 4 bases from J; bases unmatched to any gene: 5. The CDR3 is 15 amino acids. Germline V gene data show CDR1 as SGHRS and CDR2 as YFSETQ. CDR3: CASSLYGSGGETQYF. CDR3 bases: TGCGCCAGCAGCTTGTACGGTAGCGGGGGAGAGACCCAGTACTTC.

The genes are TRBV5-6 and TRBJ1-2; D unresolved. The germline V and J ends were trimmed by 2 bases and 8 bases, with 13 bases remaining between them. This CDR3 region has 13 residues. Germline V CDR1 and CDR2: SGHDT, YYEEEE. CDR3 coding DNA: TGTGCCAGCAGCTTTGGTCCTGATAGCGGCTACACCTTC. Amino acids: CASSFGPDSGYTF.

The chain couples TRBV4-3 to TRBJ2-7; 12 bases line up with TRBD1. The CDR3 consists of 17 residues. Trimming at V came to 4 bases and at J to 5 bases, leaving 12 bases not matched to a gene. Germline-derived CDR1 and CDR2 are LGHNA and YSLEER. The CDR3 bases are TGCGCCAGCAGCCTCTCCTCTAGGGGACAGGGGGCTAACGAGCAGTACTTC. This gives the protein CASSLSSRGQGANEQYF.

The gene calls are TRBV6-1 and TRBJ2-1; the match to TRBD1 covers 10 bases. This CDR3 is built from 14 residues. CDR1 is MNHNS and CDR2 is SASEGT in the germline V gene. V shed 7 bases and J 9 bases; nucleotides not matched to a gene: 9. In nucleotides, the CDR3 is TGTGCCAGCACTAGACAGGGGGCCTTGGGTGAGCAGTTCTTC. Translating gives CASTRQGALGEQFF.

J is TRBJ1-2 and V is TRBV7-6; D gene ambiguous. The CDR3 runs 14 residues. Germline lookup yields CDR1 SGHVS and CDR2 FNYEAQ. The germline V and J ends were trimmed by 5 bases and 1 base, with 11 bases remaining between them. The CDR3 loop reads CASSVNGVNYGYTF. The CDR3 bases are TGTGCCAGCAGCGTCAACGGGGTTAACTATGGCTACACCTTC.

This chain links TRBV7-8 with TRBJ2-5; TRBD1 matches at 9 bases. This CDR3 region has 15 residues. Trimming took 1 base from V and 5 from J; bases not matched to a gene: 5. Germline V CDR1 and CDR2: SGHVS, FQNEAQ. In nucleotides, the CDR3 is TGTGCCAGCAGCTTAGTGACAGGGGGTCAGGAGACCCAGTACTTC. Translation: CASSLVTGGQETQYF.

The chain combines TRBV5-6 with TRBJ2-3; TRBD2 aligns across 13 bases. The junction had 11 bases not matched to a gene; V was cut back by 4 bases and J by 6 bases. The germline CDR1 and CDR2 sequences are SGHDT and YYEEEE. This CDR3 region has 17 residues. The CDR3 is CASSVPGLAGDGDTQYF. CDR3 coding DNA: TGTGCCAGCAGCGTTCCCGGACTAGCGGGAGATGGGGATACGCAGTATTTT.

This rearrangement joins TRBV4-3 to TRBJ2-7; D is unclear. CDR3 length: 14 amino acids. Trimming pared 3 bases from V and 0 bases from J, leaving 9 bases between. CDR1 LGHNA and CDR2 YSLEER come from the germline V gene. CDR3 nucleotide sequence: TGCGCCAGCAGCCAGCTAGGCTACTCCTACGAGCAGTACTTC. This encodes CASSQLGYSYEQYF.

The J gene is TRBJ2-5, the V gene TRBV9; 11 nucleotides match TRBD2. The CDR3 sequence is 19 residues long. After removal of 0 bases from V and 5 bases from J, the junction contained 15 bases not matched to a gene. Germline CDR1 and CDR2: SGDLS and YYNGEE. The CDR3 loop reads CASSVGTPTSGGSVETQYF. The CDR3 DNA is TGTGCCAGCAGCGTAGGAACCCCTACTAGCGGGGGTTCGGTGGAGACCCAGTACTTC.

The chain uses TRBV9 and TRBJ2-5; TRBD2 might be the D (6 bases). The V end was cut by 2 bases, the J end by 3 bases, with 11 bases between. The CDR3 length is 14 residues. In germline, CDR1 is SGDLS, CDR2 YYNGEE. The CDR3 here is CASSVWDSEETQYF. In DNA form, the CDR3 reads TGTGCCAGCAGCGTTTGGGACTCAGAAGAGACCCAGTACTTC. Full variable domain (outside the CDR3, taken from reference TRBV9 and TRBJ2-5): DSGVTQTPKHLITATGQRVTLRCSPRSGDLSVYWYQQSLDQGLQFLIQYYNGEERAKGNILERFSAQQFPDLHSELNLSSLELGDSALYFCASSVWDSEETQYFGPGTRLLVL.